This T cell receptor (beta chain) was observed in a study of T cell changes during pregnancy in multiple sclerosis (dated by TCRdb to between 2019 and 2020). For the study in its entirety: The study examined how the T cell repertoire changed over the course of pregnancy in women with multiple sclerosis.

CDR1 MNHEY and CDR2 SVGAGI were looked up in the germline V gene. Spanning cysteine to phenylalanine, the CDR3 consists of 16 amino acids. Kept here is only the CDR3 DNA, which spans 48 bases and is read in frame from base 1. Trimming takes 2 bases off V and 3 bases off J; junction bases not matched to a gene: 6. Receptors were amplified or captured by the immunoSEQ multiplex PCR assay. In TCRdb, the immuneACCESS table is reduced to in-frame sequences with V and J assigned. These tables do not hold every clone; where another copy was compared, an unresolved V gene accounts for under half, and the others remain unexplained. In this sample the table shows fewer than 85,000 clones, roughly 93% of which occur a single time. More than 2.5% of the sample is held by the ten biggest clonotypes. Note on this clone: This clone's antigen is unknown. Nothing much larger sits one base from this clone, and base qualities are not available.

The sequencing used peripheral blood, collected in the second trimester of pregnancy. The sequence derives from a female donor with multiple sclerosis, enrolled in a pregnancy study. The receptor chain draws on TRBV6-5 and TRBJ1-3, with TRBD1 matching 8 junction bases. This receptor has the CDR3 CASSYKGQGNGNTIYF. The nucleotides are TGTGCCAGCAGTTACAAAGGACAGGGTAATGGAAACACCATATATTTT.